This TCR beta chain comes out of a study of beta chain features in type 1 diabetes. Study-wide background: Researchers looked at roughly 100,000,000 sorted cells across all samples.

Study observations and caveats: PCR might preferentially amplify shorter templates, equally in patients and controls.

CDR1 is SQVTM, CDR2 ANQGSEA, per germline. V was pared by 7 bases and J by 6 bases, with 5 bases of the junction left unmatched. The CDR3 is 13 residues long. Comment on this clone: No antigen is known for it.

Isolated RNA was reverse transcribed in full, so expressed TCRB transcripts were sequenced. The assay was immunoSEQ multiplex PCR, and TCRdb's table has in-frame clones only and misses some. The sample has some 150,000 clones; nearly 50% are singletons. The sequencing input was Tregs from blood. This TCR was sampled from a man between 18 and 35 years old in good health. The V and J genes are TRBV29-1 and TRBJ2-2; the match to TRBD1 covers 10 bases. The CDR3 here is CSGWTGGAGELFF. The CDR3 DNA follows: TGCAGCGGCTGGACAGGGGGGGCCGGGGAGCTGTTTTTT.